Following are 5 T cell receptor beta chains from one sample sequenced in a study of identical twins. TCRdb reprocessed the 5' RACE reads with MiXCR, giving one entry per CDR3 protein. This table holds 500,000 or so distinct CDR3 sequences, approximately 14% found once. This same sample was also taken into another study, of yellow fever vaccine responses in identical twins.

Material: CD4+ T cells sorted from blood. The source is a woman aged 18-29 years in good health.

The V gene is TRBV28, the J gene TRBJ1-5; unclear D gene. The ends were cut back, 6 bases at V and 3 bases at J, with 6 bases in the middle. This CDR3 contains 12 residues. Germline V gene data show CDR1 as MDHEN and CDR2 as SYDVKM. CDR3 region: CASRRLNQPQHF. The CDR3 coding sequence is TGTGCCAGCAGGCGACTCAATCAGCCCCAGCATTTT.

The V gene is TRBV7-3, the J gene TRBJ2-1; D may be TRBD2 (6 bases). The CDR3 is 15 amino acids. Per the germline V gene, CDR1 is SGHTA and CDR2 is FQGTGA. Between the trimmed V and J ends, which lost 1 base and 2 bases, there was a span of 9 bases. The CDR3 spells CASSLRGVTYNEQFF. DNA of the CDR3: TGTGCCAGCAGCTTAAGGGGGGTTACCTACAATGAGCAGTTCTTC. Full variable domain (rest looked up from reference TRBV7-3 and TRBJ2-1): GAGVSQTPSNKVTEKGKYVELRCDPISGHTALYWYRQSLGQGPEFLIYFQGTGAADDSGLPNDRFFAVRPEGSVSTLKIQRTERGDSAVYLCASSLRGVTYNEQFFGPGTRLTVL.

The rearrangement links TRBV20-1 to TRBJ2-1; D is perhaps TRBD2 (7 bases). V was trimmed by 3 bases and J by 2 bases, leaving 14 bases between them. This CDR3 is built from 15 residues. The V gene's germline CDR1 is DFQATT and CDR2 SNEGSKA (reference sequence). The CDR3 loop reads CSARRGGGPYNEQFF. Written as DNA, the CDR3 is TGCAGTGCTAGGAGGGGGGGAGGGCCCTACAATGAGCAGTTCTTC.

This clonotype has only a few counts. The chain couples TRBV6-5 to TRBJ1-1; no clear D. V dropped 0 bases and J dropped 0 bases, with 11 bases sitting between them. This CDR3 has 16 amino acids. Germline values: CDR1 MNHEY, CDR2 SVGAGI. The CDR3 loop is CASSYSSPGMNTEAFF. The CDR3, as DNA: TGTGCCAGCAGTTACTCAAGCCCTGGAATGAACACTGAAGCTTTCTTT.

This clonotype turned up a few times. V and J are TRBV3-1 and TRBJ1-6, with 10 bases that match TRBD1. The length of the CDR3 is 16 residues. Per germline, CDR1 LGHDT and CDR2 YNNKEL (reference sequence). The V segment lost 3 bases and the J segment 3 bases; nucleotides outside the gene matches: 2. Here the CDR3 reads CASSHRDRGYNSPLHF. CDR3 nucleotides: TGTGCCAGCAGCCACCGGGACAGGGGCTATAATTCACCCCTCCACTTT.